This T cell receptor (beta chain) derives from a study of cytomegalovirus exposure and HLA in healthy donors. The study, taken as a whole, reports: The majority of CMV-associated TCR beta chains were reported as apparently HLA-restricted in a later analysis. Serostatus for CMV was the only available immune exposure information. Donors were assumed by presence/absence analyses to have roughly uniform sequencing depth. Most sequenced TCRs were rare (though some public TCRs occurred in many donors).

Worth noting for this clone: Its antigen remains unidentified.

PCR primers comprised 60 Vbeta and 13 Jbeta primers. TCRdb's table, derived via immunoSEQ multiplex PCR, lists solely in-frame clones and lacks some. This table holds about 200,000 clones, around 80% found once. The CDR3 spans 16 residues. V shed 2 bases and J 6 bases; nucleotides not matched to a gene: 5. Per germline, CDR1 MDHEN and CDR2 SYDVKM. The clonotype comes from a man in his fifties in good health and CMV-seronegative. This chain uses TRBV28 with TRBJ2-1; 12 bases are shared with TRBD1. Sequencing was carried out using PBMCs. DNA for the CDR3: TGTGCCAGCAGTTTACCCGGGACAGGGGGCCTCAATGAGCAGTTCTTC. Translating gives CASSLPGTGGLNEQFF.